One sample yielded the 19 T cell receptor beta chains listed below, sequenced in a study of cytomegalovirus exposure and HLA in healthy donors. Profiled with immunoSEQ multiplex PCR; TCRdb holds only in-frame clones, not every one. The sample yields approximately 120,000 clones, 90% to 95% seen once. Source material: PBMCs. These receptors all come from a woman aged 18-29 years in good health and CMV-seronegative.

The CDR3 bases are TGTGCCAGCAGTTCTCCAGGGGCTCCAATGAACACTGAAGCTTTCTTT. This gives the protein CASSSPGAPMNTEAFF. The V and J genes are TRBV28 and TRBJ1-1, with D maybe TRBD1 (6 bases). This CDR3 region has 16 residues. Germline V gives CDR1 MDHEN, CDR2 SYDVKM. V was shortened by 4 bases and J by 0 bases, with 15 bases between the two germline ends.

The chain combines TRBV27 with TRBJ2-7; maybe TRBD2 (7 bases). V was cut by 0 bases and J by 5 bases, with 11 bases left in between. Germline CDR1 MNHEY, CDR2 SMNVEV (reference sequence). This CDR3 region has 14 residues. The CDR3 reads CASSLSRGGNEQYF. The CDR3 DNA is TGTGCCAGCAGTTTATCGAGGGGGGGCAACGAGCAGTACTTC.

The V call is TRBV7-6, the J call TRBJ2-7; D unresolved. The CDR3 is 13 residues long. CDR1 is SGHVS and CDR2 is FNYEAQ in the germline V gene. V was shortened by 5 bases and J by 6 bases, with 14 bases between the two germline ends. The CDR3 DNA sequence: TGTGCCAGCAGCCTGGCTGCATTAAGCGAGCAGTACTTC. Amino acid sequence: CASSLAALSEQYF.

In its sample, this clone was seen once. The chain has TRBV27 and TRBJ2-3; 7 bases match TRBD1. The junction had 3 bases not matched to a gene; V was cut back by 6 bases and J by 3 bases. The CDR3 length is 13 residues. Germline loops: CDR1 MNHEY, CDR2 SMNVEV (reference sequence). CDR3 residues: CASSGQATDTQYF. The CDR3 DNA is TGTGCCAGCAGCGGACAGGCGACAGATACGCAGTATTTT.

The J gene is TRBJ2-7, the V gene TRBV28; 7 positions match TRBD1. The germline gives CDR1 MDHEN, CDR2 SYDVKM. The ends lost 4 bases at V and 1 base at J; junction bases unmatched: 7. The CDR3 spans 15 residues. The CDR3 loop reads CASSWDRRPSYEQYF. The CDR3 nucleotides are TGTGCCAGCAGTTGGGACAGACGCCCTTCCTACGAGCAGTACTTC.

The rearrangement uses TRBV9 and TRBJ1-4, with 10 bases aligning to TRBD1. Per germline, CDR1 SGDLS and CDR2 YYNGEE. J gave up 6 bases and V 4 bases, and 3 bases lay outside the gene matches. This CDR3 is built from 14 residues. CDR3: CASSLGQGDEKLFF. The CDR3 bases are TGTGCCAGCAGCCTTGGACAGGGGGATGAAAAACTGTTTTTT.

This clone was recorded once. V gene TRBV9 combines with J gene TRBJ2-2; D is unresolved. This CDR3 is 16 amino acids long. Germline V gene sequence: CDR1 SGDLS, CDR2 YYNGEE. With 0 bases removed from V and 1 base from J, the gap between germline ends came to 10 bases. CDR3 in amino acids: CASSVVPPGNTGELFF. Written as DNA, the CDR3 is TGTGCCAGCAGCGTAGTCCCCCCAGGGAACACCGGGGAGCTGTTTTTT.

This clone appeared a few times. V and J are TRBV28 and TRBJ2-7, with 9 bases lining up with TRBD2. The J segment lost 5 bases and the V segment lost 0 bases, leaving 8 bases of the junction unmatched. CDR1 and CDR2 from the germline V gene are MDHEN and SYDVKM. This CDR3 is 16 amino acids long. The CDR3 nucleotides are TGTGCCAGCAGTTTATGGGTAGCGGGAGTACTCGACGAGCAGTACTTC. Its protein product is CASSLWVAGVLDEQYF.

In its sample, this clone was seen once. J is TRBJ1-3 and V is TRBV5-4; 7 bases fit TRBD1. V shed 3 bases, J shed 0 bases, and the junction held 9 bases outside the gene matches. CDR3 length equals 17 residues. Germline loops: CDR1 SGHNT, CDR2 YYREEE (reference sequence). The chain's CDR3 is CASSSGQDLHSGNTIYF. In DNA, the CDR3 is TGTGCCAGCAGCTCCGGACAGGACCTTCACTCTGGAAACACCATATATTTT. Looking up the rest from reference TRBV5-4 and TRBJ1-3 gives the full variable domain: ETGVTQSPTHLIKTRGQQVTLRCSSQSGHNTVSWYQQALGQGPQFIFQYYREEENGRGNFPPRFSGLQFPNYSSELNVNALELDDSALYLCASSSGQDLHSGNTIYFGEGSWLTVV.

J is TRBJ2-7 and V is TRBV6-1; D is perhaps TRBD2 (5 bases). This CDR3 comprises 13 residues. Trimming took off 1 base at V and 8 bases at J, with 12 bases between the two ends. The V gene's germline CDR1 is MNHNS and CDR2 SASEGT. CDR3 nucleotides: TGTGCCAGCAGTGAAGTCGGGGTTTGGAAGCAGTACTTC. Amino acid sequence: CASSEVGVWKQYF.

This clone was seen a single time. The rearrangement links TRBV7-9 to TRBJ1-1; weak D call: TRBD1 (6 bases). This CDR3 has 13 amino acids. The V gene lost 6 bases and the J gene lost 1 base, with 9 bases spanning the gap. In germline, CDR1 is SEHNR, CDR2 FQNEAQ (reference sequence). DNA of the CDR3: TGTGCCAGCAGTCGGACAGAGAACACTGAAGCTTTCTTT. Its translation is CASSRTENTEAFF.

The V gene is TRBV25-1, the J gene TRBJ2-6; 7 nucleotides align to TRBD2. V dropped 4 bases and J dropped 2; count of bases not matched to a gene: 2. The CDR3 consists of 15 residues. Germline loops: CDR1 MGHDK, CDR2 SYGVNS. The CDR3 region is CASSGRGAGANVLTF. CDR3 coding DNA: TGTGCCAGCAGTGGACGGGGGGCTGGGGCCAACGTCCTGACTTTC.

This chain links TRBV7-2 with TRBJ2-1, with D hard to call. Trimming shortened V by 1 base and J by 0 bases, and 7 bases separated the two germline ends. This CDR3 comprises 15 residues. Germline V lookup: CDR1 SGHTA, CDR2 FQGNSA. The CDR3 is CASSLDWSSYNEQFF. The CDR3 DNA follows: TGTGCCAGCAGCTTAGACTGGAGCTCCTACAATGAGCAGTTCTTC.

This chain uses TRBV7-3 with TRBJ2-2, with 10 bases that match TRBD1. CDR1 is SGHTA, CDR2 FQGTGA, per germline. V dropped 3 bases and J dropped 5; count of bases not matched to a gene: 12. The CDR3 covers 18 residues. CDR3 protein: CASSLVVGGQGRTGELFF. The DNA of the CDR3 is TGTGCCAGCAGCTTGGTCGTCGGGGGACAGGGGAGGACCGGGGAGCTGTTTTTT.

This rearrangement joins TRBV18 to TRBJ1-1, with TRBD1 as a possible D gene (6 bases). The germline CDR1 and CDR2 sequences are KGHSH and LQKENI. The ends were cut back, 4 bases at V and 1 base at J, with 7 bases in the middle. The CDR3 runs to 13 residues. This CDR3 reads CASSLGQNTEAFF. The CDR3 coding sequence is TGTGCCAGCTCACTGGGACAGAACACTGAAGCTTTCTTT. Based on the CDR3 plus reference TRBV18 and TRBJ1-1, the full variable domain is NAGVMQNPRHLVRRRGQEARLRCSPMKGHSHVYWYRQLPEEGLKFMVYLQKENIIDESGMPKERFSAEFPKEGPSILRIQQVVRGDSAAYFCASSLGQNTEAFFGQGTRLTVV.

The chain carries TRBV21-1 and TRBJ2-1; TRBD2 is taken as the D call from the table, unchecked against the DNA. TRBV21-1 represents a pseudogene. The CDR3 contains 16 residues. Written as DNA, the CDR3 is TGTGCCAGCAGCAAAGCCCGGCGGGGGGGCCCCAATGAGCAGTTCTTC. This sequence encodes CASSKARRGGPNEQFF.

The chain couples TRBV7-3 to TRBJ2-1; D gene unclear. This CDR3 has 12 amino acids. Trimming removed 2 bases at V and 8 bases at J, with 7 bases between. The V gene's germline CDR1 is SGHTA and CDR2 FQGTGA. CDR3 nucleotide sequence: TGTGCCAGCAGCTTATTTGGAGATGAGCAGTTCTTC. Protein sequence: CASSLFGDEQFF.

In DNA, the CDR3 is TGCGCCAGCAGCTTGGCCGGGGCTACAGGGGACGTCTCTGGAAACACCATATATTTT. It specifies CASSLAGATGDVSGNTIYF. The chain joins TRBV5-1 to TRBJ1-3, with 7 bases aligning to TRBD1. The junction had 12 bases not matched to a gene; V was cut back by 0 bases and J by 0 bases. The CDR3 totals 19 residues. Per the germline V gene, CDR1 is SGHRS and CDR2 is YFSETQ.

The V call is TRBV5-1, the J call TRBJ2-1; 10 nucleotides match TRBD1. J was trimmed by 5 bases and V by 8 bases; bases with no gene match: 4. The CDR3 has 13 amino acids. Germline CDR1 SGHRS, CDR2 YFSETQ. For the CDR3, the DNA is TGCGCCAGTCGACAGGGGGCGCACAATGAGCAGTTCTTC. This translates into CASRQGAHNEQFF.